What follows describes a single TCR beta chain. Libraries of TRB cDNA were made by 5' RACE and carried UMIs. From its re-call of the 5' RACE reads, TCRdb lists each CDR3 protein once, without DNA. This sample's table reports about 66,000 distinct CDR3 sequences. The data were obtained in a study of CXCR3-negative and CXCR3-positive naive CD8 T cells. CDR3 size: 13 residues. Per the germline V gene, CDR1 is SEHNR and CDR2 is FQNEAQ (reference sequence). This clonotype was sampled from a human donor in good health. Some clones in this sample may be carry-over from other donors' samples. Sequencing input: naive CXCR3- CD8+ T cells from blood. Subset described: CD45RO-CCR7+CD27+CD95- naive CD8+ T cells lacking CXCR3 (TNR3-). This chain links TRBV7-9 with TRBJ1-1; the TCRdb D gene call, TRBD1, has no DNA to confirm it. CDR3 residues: CASSFQGWTEAFF.